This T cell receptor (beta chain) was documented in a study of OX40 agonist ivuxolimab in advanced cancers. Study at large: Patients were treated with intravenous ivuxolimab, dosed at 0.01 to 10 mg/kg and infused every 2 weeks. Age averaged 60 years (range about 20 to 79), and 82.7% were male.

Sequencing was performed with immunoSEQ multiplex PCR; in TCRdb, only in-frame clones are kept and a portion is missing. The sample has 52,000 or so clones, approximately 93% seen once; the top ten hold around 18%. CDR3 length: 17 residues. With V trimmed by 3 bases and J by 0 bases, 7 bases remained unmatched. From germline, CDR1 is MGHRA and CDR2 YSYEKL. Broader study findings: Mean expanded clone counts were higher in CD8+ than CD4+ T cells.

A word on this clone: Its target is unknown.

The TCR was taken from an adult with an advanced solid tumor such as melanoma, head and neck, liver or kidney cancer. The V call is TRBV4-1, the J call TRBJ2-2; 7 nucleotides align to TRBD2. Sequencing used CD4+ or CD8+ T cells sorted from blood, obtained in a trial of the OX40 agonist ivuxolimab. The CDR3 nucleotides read TGCGCCAGCAGCCATCACGGGACTATATCGAACACCGGGGAGCTGTTTTTT. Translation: CASSHHGTISNTGELFF.